This entry is about one T cell receptor (beta chain). Its target antigen remains unknown. Base qualities are missing; no much larger clone stands one base away. The sample originates from a study of T cell repertoires and HLA-DP antigens (dated by TCRdb to 2016 to 2018). Regarding the research as a whole: Using HeLa cells transduced to present allogeneic HLA-DP, the study set up an in vitro model of CD4+ T cell alloreactivity. Compared with self, one alloantigen differed at one amino acid in the peptide-binding groove and the other differed at under 11, modelling structurally similar versus dissimilar alloantigens. The three donors, two male and one female, ranged from the 18-to-29 to the 60-to-69 age band. The average DNA input was roughly 210 ng for sorted CD137+CD4+ samples versus around 1.2 ug for pre-culture CD4+ samples.

Untouched CD4+ T cells were isolated from Ficoll-separated PBMC by magnetic bead negative selection, reaching an average purity of around 98%. Untouched CD4+ T cells were isolated from Ficoll-separated PBMC with magnetic beads, reaching 95% to 98% purity with negligible CD8+ contamination. Donors were a few healthy blood donors whose buffy coats supplied peripheral blood mononuclear cells. Each of the three donors was CMV seronegative. The DNeasy Blood & Tissue Kit was used for extraction of genomic DNA. TCRB sequencing was performed on genomic DNA from sorted CD137+CD4+ cells and pre-culture CD4+ baseline samples from each subject. Results the study describes overall, beyond this receptor: Sorted CD137+ cells showed similar clonality against both alloantigens (roughly 0.39), much higher than the clonality of pre-culture samples (about 0.04). An average cumulative frequency of roughly 35% against one allele and about 51% against the other was found for clones undetected before culture. Limitations included only a few donors, a non-physiological HeLa antigen-presenting system, and the use of total CD4+ responder cells. Naive and memory CD4+ repertoires were not analysed separately.

A distance of 13 bases separates the germline ends of V and J, which lose 0 bases and 7 bases respectively. The CDR3 holds 15 amino acids from the cysteine to the phenylalanine. Left in the record is the CDR3 DNA by itself, 45 bases read in frame from the first base. CDR1 and CDR2, looked up from the germline V gene, are SGHTA and FQGNSA. TCRB CDR3 regions were amplified with the immunoSEQ multiplex PCR using forward primers for 54 TRBV segments and reverse primers for 13 TRBJ segments. Pre-culture CD4+ samples were sequenced at deep resolution with a target of some 200,000 T cell genomes. Sequencing of the amplicons was done on an Illumina HiSeq System, giving 87 bp reads that spanned the CDR3. Under the source paper's analysis protocol: Correction for PCR and sequencing errors was applied to reads, and CDR3 regions were defined through alignment to IMGT reference sequences. Synthetic template pools were used to estimate counts of templates and unique rearrangements. Clonality was computed as 1 minus Pielou's evenness. The Daley-Smith estimator was used to estimate richness. Morisita's index served as the measure of repertoire overlap. Clones present in cultured samples but not detected in the pre-culture repertoire of the same donor were defined as low-abundance clones. In TCRdb, the immuneACCESS table is reduced to in-frame sequences with V and J assigned. These tables do not hold every clone; where another copy was compared, an unresolved V gene accounts for under half, and the others remain unexplained. Clone size and V and J calls were adopted from that table, with D and trimming inferred from the DNA. Recorded for this sample are 65,000 to 95,000 clones; roughly 77% of them occurred a single time. Together, the top ten hold around 1.4% of the sample.

The sequence is built from TRBV7-2 and TRBJ1-3; TRBD1 is a weak D gene call, 5 bases matching. The clonotype originates from a man aged 55 to 70 in good health and CMV-seronegative. The sequenced material came from CD4+ T cells from PBMCs. The DNA is as follows: TGTGCCAGCAGCTTAGCTGTGACAGCCCGTAACACCATATATTTT. The resulting protein is CASSLAVTARNTIYF.